This T cell receptor beta chain was identified during a study of cytomegalovirus exposure and HLA in healthy donors. About this clone itself: Its antigen is unknown.

Findings of the study overall: Researchers reported in a later analysis that common viral pathogens appeared linked to several top clusters. Later analysis identified 16,000 or so TCR beta sequences associated with HLA alleles, using a false discovery rate threshold of 0.05.

PCR used 60 Vbeta primers and 13 Jbeta primers. Original analysis: It was a later analysis that counted roughly 80 million unique TCR beta chains, of which roughly 11 million were shared. TCRdb's copy holds only in-frame clones and misses some; the assay was immunoSEQ multiplex PCR. That table is the source of V, J and clone size, and D and trimming were worked out from the DNA. Among approximately 190,000 clones, around 78% were seen once, and the ten largest hold 11% to 15%. The CDR3 is 11 amino acids. CDR1 and CDR2 (germline): DFQATT, SNEGSKA (reference sequence). The rearrangement links TRBV20-1 to TRBJ1-1, with D tentatively TRBD1 (5 bases). Sample: PBMCs. The receptor's source is a woman in her twenties or thirties in good health and CMV-seropositive. CDR3 coding DNA: TGCAGACACGGACAACGTCTTGAAGCTTTCTTT. Protein sequence: CRHGQRLEAFF.